A selection of T cell receptor beta chains follows, all from one sample in a study of blood T cells in healthy people across ages. TCRdb recomputed calls from the 5' RACE reads with MiXCR, one row per CDR3 protein. The data contain hundreds of thousands of distinct CDR3 sequences, 35% to 40% of them singletons. Material for sequencing was blood. These receptors were obtained from a man aged 18 to 29 in good health. CDR3s include the opening cysteine and the closing phenylalanine or tryptophan. The order of the fields is V gene, CDR3 protein.

TRBV13	CASSLSRARYGYTF
TRBV7-2	CASTDKTNTGELFF
TRBV18	CASSRTEDTEAFF
TRBV15	CATSRDFGGQETQFF
TRBV12-3/TRBV12-4	CASSPAERRDYEQYF
TRBV7-2	CASSLAGTGTSDTQYF
TRBV4-1	CASSQVQDHQGRVNPYQETQYF
TRBV12-3/TRBV12-4	CASSPPGTSYEQYF
TRBV6-2/TRBV6-3	CASSYLADGGWGYGYTF
TRBV3-1	CASSHLQETQYF
TRBV6-5	CASSYSGQGDEAFF
TRBV7-6	CASRMPGENNEQFF
TRBV6-1	CASRGTVDTQYF
TRBV14	CASSQGLEETQFF
TRBV7-2	CASSLDEAGAPSGKLFF
TRBV9	CASSAGLYNTGELFF
TRBV12-3/TRBV12-4	CASSFHSHYEQYF
TRBV9	CASSVFFYNEQFF
TRBV7-2	CASSFPTGSQQFF
TRBV4-2	CASSPGGEGSYEQYF
TRBV29-1	CSVEGRLLNEQYF
TRBV20-1	CSARGGLRTGELFF
TRBV30	CAWSSGLSGDTQYF
TRBV12-3/TRBV12-4	CASSSRKNYGYTF
TRBV5-1	CASSSPGQGSYGYTF
TRBV30	CAWNPGPNEKLFF
TRBV7-9	CASSLWSDRGRSEQYF
TRBV6-2/TRBV6-3	CASSAYPGTNNEQFF
TRBV7-2	CASSLLENRASPLHF
TRBV9	CASSVGRFDEQFF
TRBV12-3/TRBV12-4	CASSRPLRQGAEAFF
TRBV20-1	CSAPTSGGETQYF
TRBV7-6	CASSLWRGRTDTQYF
TRBV29-1	CSVEFPGQATTSGNTIYF
TRBV5-1	CASSLRQGAFGTQYF
TRBV2	CASSEHGASTDTRYF
TRBV6-6	CASKDRDRGYGYTF
TRBV4-3	CASSQDLLGSGNNEQFF
TRBV2	CASSSGGSGAEQYF